The 23 T cell receptor beta chains reported below all come from one sample, sequenced in a study of T cell responses to AZD1222 COVID-19 vaccine. The assay was immunoSEQ multiplex PCR, and TCRdb's table has in-frame clones only and misses some. The repertoire includes about 120,000 clones, around 93% of them detected once, and 4% to 6% sits in the top ten. Here the sequenced sample was peripheral blood, taken 28 days after the second AZD1222 dose. Receptor source: an adult who received the AZD1222 COVID-19 vaccine.

The chain is built from TRBV10-3 and TRBJ2-7; 9 bases align to TRBD1. V dropped 5 bases and J dropped 5; count of bases not matched to a gene: 10. The CDR3 has 15 amino acids. From germline, CDR1 is ENHRY and CDR2 SYGVKD. The CDR3 here is CAISKYRDRVDEQYF. The CDR3 nucleotides are TGTGCCATCAGTAAGTACCGGGACAGGGTCGACGAGCAGTACTTC.

The J gene is TRBJ2-5, the V gene TRBV4-1, with D possibly TRBD1 on 5 matching bases. Trimming cost V 0 bases and J 4 bases, with 27 bases left between them. Germline CDR1 and CDR2: MGHRA and YSYEKL. This CDR3 has 20 residues. The CDR3 DNA reads TGCGCCAGCAGCCAAGATGAAGGAACAGGCTCCAGTGCGGCAAGAGAGACCCAGTACTTC. As protein: CASSQDEGTGSSAARETQYF.

The chain uses TRBV6-5 and TRBJ2-3; D unclear. Germline CDR1 and CDR2: MNHEY and SVGAGI. The V gene lost 7 bases and the J gene lost 3 bases, with 8 bases spanning the gap. This CDR3 has 12 residues. The CDR3 is CASNMNTDTQYF. CDR3 in DNA: TGTGCCAGCAACATGAATACAGATACGCAGTATTTT.

This chain joins TRBV19 and TRBJ1-2; 7 bases line up with TRBD1. Germline V gene lookup returns CDR1 LNHDA and CDR2 SQIVND (reference sequence). This CDR3 has 16 amino acids. The ends lost 4 bases at V and 0 bases at J; junction bases unmatched: 8. CDR3 amino acids: CASSRGQSEANYGYTF. Here the CDR3 DNA reads TGTGCCAGTAGTAGGGGACAGTCCGAAGCTAACTATGGCTACACCTTC.

The rearrangement uses TRBV9 and TRBJ2-2, with 9 bases lining up with TRBD2. Germline assignment: CDR1 SGDLS and CDR2 YYNGEE. V was pared by 0 bases and J by 9 bases, with 6 bases of the junction left unmatched. The CDR3 is 15 amino acids. The CDR3 DNA reads TGTGCCAGCAGCGTAGCTACTGCGGGAGGGAGGGAGCTGTTTTTT. Residues: CASSVATAGGRELFF. Full variable domain (outside the CDR3, taken from reference TRBV9 and TRBJ2-2): DSGVTQTPKHLITATGQRVTLRCSPRSGDLSVYWYQQSLDQGLQFLIQYYNGEERAKGNILERFSAQQFPDLHSELNLSSLELGDSALYFCASSVATAGGRELFFGEGSRLTVL.

This clone has a single count. The V and J genes are TRBV7-9 and TRBJ2-1; the match to TRBD2 covers 8 bases. V was clipped by 0 bases and J by 6 bases; unmatched bases: 10. This CDR3 spans 17 amino acids. Germline V CDR1 and CDR2: SEHNR, FQNEAQ (reference sequence). CDR3 protein: CASSLARASGWTNEQFF. The CDR3 DNA sequence: TGTGCCAGCAGCTTAGCTCGGGCTAGCGGGTGGACCAATGAGCAGTTCTTC.

The CDR3 bases are TGTGCCAGCAGTACGTGGGACTACAATGAGCAGTTCTTC. Encoded protein: CASSTWDYNEQFF. This chain joins TRBV6-2 or TRBV6-3 and TRBJ2-1; D is unresolved. The CDR3 contains 13 residues. Germline loops: CDR1 MNHEY, CDR2 SVGEGT. Trimming stripped 5 bases from V and 3 bases from J, with 8 bases between.

The rearrangement joins TRBV19 to TRBJ1-2; D is unresolved. Trimming shortened V by 8 bases and J by 7 bases, and 11 bases separated the two germline ends. CDR1 LNHDA and CDR2 SQIVND come from the germline V gene (reference sequence). The CDR3 runs to 11 residues. The CDR3 DNA follows: TGTGCCAGTGGATCGGAGGGTGGCTACACCTTC. It specifies CASGSEGGYTF.

This chain links TRBV6-5 with TRBJ2-1; 8 bases are a match to TRBD2. Germline CDR1 is MNHEY and CDR2 is SVGAGI. The V and J ends lost 9 bases and 5 bases, in that order; junction bases with no gene match: 12. The CDR3 contains 15 residues. The CDR3 DNA reads as TGTGCCAGTTCCCCTGGCGGGGGGCAAAACAATGAGCAGTTCTTC. It encodes CASSPGGGQNNEQFF.

The V call is TRBV7-9, the J call TRBJ1-2, with no clear D. The CDR3 has 15 residues. Germline assignment: CDR1 SEHNR and CDR2 FQNEAQ (reference sequence). V was clipped by 5 bases and J by 0 bases, with 13 bases between them. This CDR3 reads CASSQRSLSNYGYTF. In nucleotides, the CDR3 is TGTGCCAGCAGCCAGCGGTCGCTTTCTAACTATGGCTACACCTTC.

V and J are TRBV21-1 and TRBJ2-7; TRBD2 was called by the table and not checked on the DNA. TRBV21-1 is a documented pseudogene. The CDR3 runs 14 residues. CDR3 nucleotide sequence: TGTGCCAGCAGCAACGGACTAGCGGGAGGCGAGCAGTACTTC. It yields the protein CASSNGLAGGEQYF.

This chain uses TRBV5-6 with TRBJ2-3; 8 nucleotides line up with TRBD2. The CDR3 has 14 residues. The ends lost 1 base at V and 6 bases at J; junction bases unmatched: 4. Germline V CDR1 and CDR2: SGHDT, YYEEEE. Here the CDR3 reads CASSLYSSGDTQYF. The CDR3 nucleotides are TGTGCCAGCAGCTTGTATTCTAGCGGGGATACGCAGTATTTT.

This sequence joins TRBV27 and TRBJ2-1, with D perhaps assigned TRBD1 or TRBD2 (5 bases each). The CDR3 has 13 amino acids. Looked up from germline, CDR1 is MNHEY and CDR2 is SMNVEV (reference sequence). V shed 2 bases and J shed 9 bases, with 11 bases lying between them. The CDR3 protein is CASSLGGGVEQFF. CDR3 DNA: TGTGCCAGCAGTTTAGGTGGGGGAGTTGAGCAGTTCTTC.

J is TRBJ1-2 and V is TRBV6-5; D is unclear. The CDR3 is made up of 10 amino acids. Germline V CDR1 and CDR2: MNHEY, SVGAGI. V shed 6 bases and J shed 3 bases, with 2 bases lying between them. The CDR3 protein is CASSDYGYTF. In DNA, the CDR3 is TGTGCCAGCAGCGACTATGGCTACACCTTC.

The J gene is TRBJ1-5, the V gene TRBV3-1 (or the pseudogene TRBV3-2), with TRBD1 matching over 8 bases. V lost 0 bases to trimming and J lost 2 bases; unmatched junction nucleotides: 0. There are 15 residues in the CDR3. The V gene's germline CDR1 is LGHDT and CDR2 YNNKEL (reference sequence). The CDR3 DNA is TGTGCCAGCAGCCAAGAGACAGGGGGCAATCAGCCCCAGCATTTT. Translated, it gives CASSQETGGNQPQHF.

The V gene is TRBV3-1 (or the pseudogene TRBV3-2), the J gene TRBJ1-2; D gene ambiguous. CDR1 LGHDT and CDR2 YNNKEL come from the germline V gene (reference sequence). The CDR3 totals 12 residues. V lost 2 bases and J lost 7, with 8 bases in between. The CDR3 DNA sequence: TGTGCCAGCAGCCAACAACGGGGTGGCTACACCTTC. Its translation is CASSQQRGGYTF.

This rearrangement joins TRBV19 to TRBJ1-1, with no clear D. The CDR3 spans 14 residues. V dropped 5 bases and J dropped 4 bases, with 14 bases sitting between them. Germline CDR1 reads LNHDA; CDR2 reads SQIVND (reference sequence). This CDR3 is CASSPPGIFTEAFF. The DNA of the CDR3 is TGTGCCAGTAGTCCTCCCGGGATCTTCACTGAAGCTTTCTTT.

The CDR3 reads CASSIKQGGGEKLFF. The CDR3 DNA follows: TGTGCCAGCAGTATTAAACAGGGAGGAGGTGAAAAACTGTTTTTT. The chain has TRBV27 and TRBJ1-4, with D maybe TRBD1 (6 bases). CDR1 is MNHEY and CDR2 is SMNVEV in the germline V gene (reference sequence). The germline V and J ends were trimmed by 5 bases and 7 bases, with 17 bases remaining between them. The CDR3 has 15 residues.

This chain's CDR3 is CASSLRGNPYNEQFF. The CDR3 DNA is TGTGCCAGCAGCTTAAGGGGGAACCCCTACAATGAGCAGTTCTTC. The V call is TRBV11-3, the J call TRBJ2-1; D might be TRBD1 (6 bases). V was clipped by 2 bases and J by 2 bases, with 10 bases between them. Germline V lookup: CDR1 SGHNT, CDR2 YENEEA. The CDR3 is made up of 15 amino acids.

V usage is TRBV18 and J usage is TRBJ1-5; D might be TRBD1 (5 bases). The CDR3 length is 17 residues. Germline-derived CDR1 and CDR2 are KGHSH and LQKENI. Trimming stripped 2 bases from V and 7 bases from J, with 21 bases between. CDR3 DNA: TGTGCCAGCTCACCAAACGGAGGGGCGGATTTCGGGCAGCCCCAGCATTTT. It specifies CASSPNGGADFGQPQHF.

The chain joins TRBV10-3 to TRBJ2-1, with D possibly being TRBD2 (7 bases). The CDR3 totals 15 residues. Trimming stripped 2 bases from V and 8 bases from J, with 16 bases between. CDR1 and CDR2 (germline): ENHRY, SYGVKD. The CDR3 protein is CAISERGGRDDEQFF. CDR3 nucleotide sequence: TGTGCCATCAGTGAGAGGGGGGGCAGGGATGATGAGCAGTTCTTC.

This clone appeared a single time. The chain has TRBV13 and TRBJ1-1; no firm D call. The germline V gene has CDR1 PRHDT and CDR2 FYEKMQ (reference sequence). The V end was cut by 2 bases, the J end by 1 base, with 2 bases between. This CDR3 has 12 residues. The CDR3 here is CASSLQNTEAFF. The DNA for the CDR3 is TGTGCCAGCAGCTTACAGAACACTGAAGCTTTCTTT.

The chain has TRBV6-2 or TRBV6-3 and TRBJ2-2; 15 bases line up with TRBD2. This CDR3 contains 19 residues. J gave up 6 bases and V 0 bases, and 8 bases lay outside the gene matches. CDR1 is MNHEY and CDR2 is SVGEGT in the germline V gene. In nucleotides, the CDR3 is TGTGCCAGCAGTTACTCTCCTTGGACTAGCGGGAGGGATGCCGGGGAGCTGTTTTTT. It is translated as CASSYSPWTSGRDAGELFF.